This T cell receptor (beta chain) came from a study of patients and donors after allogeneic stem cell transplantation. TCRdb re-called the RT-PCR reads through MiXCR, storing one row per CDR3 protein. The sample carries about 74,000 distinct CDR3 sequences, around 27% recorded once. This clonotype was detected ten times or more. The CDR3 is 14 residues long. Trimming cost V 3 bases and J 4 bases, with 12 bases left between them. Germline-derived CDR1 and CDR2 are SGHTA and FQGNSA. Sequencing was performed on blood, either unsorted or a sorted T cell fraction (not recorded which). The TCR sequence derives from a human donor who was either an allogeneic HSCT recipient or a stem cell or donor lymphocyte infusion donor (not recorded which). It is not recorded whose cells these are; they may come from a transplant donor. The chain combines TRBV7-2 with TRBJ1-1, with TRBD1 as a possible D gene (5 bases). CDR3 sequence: CASSFIPGPTEAFF. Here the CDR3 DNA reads TGTGCCAGCAGCTTTATCCCAGGGCCCACTGAAGCTTTCTTT.